This entry concerns a single TCR beta chain. Assay used: immunoSEQ multiplex PCR; TCRdb lists only in-frame clones, some missing. Of 100,000 to 150,000 clones listed, 90% are singletons. The data belong to a study of T cell responses to AZD1222 COVID-19 vaccine. Study context: Analysis merged second doses at about 4 or about 12 weeks.

This CDR3 is built from 17 residues. Trimming took 2 bases from V and 2 from J, leaving 22 bases between them. Germline CDR1 and CDR2: SQVTM and ANQGSEA. The chain uses TRBV29-1 and TRBJ2-7, with D possibly matching TRBD1 (5 bases). The sequencing used peripheral blood, collected on day 0 of AZD1222 vaccination. The sequence was obtained from an adult in good health. CDR3 nucleotide sequence: TGCAGCGTTGAATCCTTCAGGGTCGCTTCATCCACCTACGAGCAGTACTTC. This encodes CSVESFRVASSTYEQYF.